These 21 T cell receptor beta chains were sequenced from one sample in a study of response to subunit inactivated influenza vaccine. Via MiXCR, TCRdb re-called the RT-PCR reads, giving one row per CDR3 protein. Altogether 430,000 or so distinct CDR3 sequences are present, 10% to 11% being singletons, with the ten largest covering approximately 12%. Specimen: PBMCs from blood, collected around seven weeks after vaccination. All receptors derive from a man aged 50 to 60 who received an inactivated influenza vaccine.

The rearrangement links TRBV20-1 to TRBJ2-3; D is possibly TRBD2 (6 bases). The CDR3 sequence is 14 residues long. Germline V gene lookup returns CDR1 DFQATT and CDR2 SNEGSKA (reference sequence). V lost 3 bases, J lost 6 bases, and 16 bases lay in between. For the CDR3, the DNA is TGCAGTGCTAGGGGGACTCGCCGATTTGATACGCAGTATTTT. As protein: CSARGTRRFDTQYF.

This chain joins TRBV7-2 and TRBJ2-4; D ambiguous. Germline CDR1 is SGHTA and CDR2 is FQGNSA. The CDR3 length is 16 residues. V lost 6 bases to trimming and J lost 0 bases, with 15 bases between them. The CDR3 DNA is TGTGCCAGCAGTTTGGGCCTGTCGATAGCCAAAAACATTCAGTACTTC. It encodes CASSLGLSIAKNIQYF.

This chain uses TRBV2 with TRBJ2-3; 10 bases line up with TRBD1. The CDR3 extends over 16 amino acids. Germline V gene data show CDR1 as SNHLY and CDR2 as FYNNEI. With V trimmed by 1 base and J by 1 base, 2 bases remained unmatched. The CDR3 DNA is TGTGCCAGCAGTGAAGAAGGGACAGGGGGCACAGATACGCAGTATTTT. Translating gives CASSEEGTGGTDTQYF.

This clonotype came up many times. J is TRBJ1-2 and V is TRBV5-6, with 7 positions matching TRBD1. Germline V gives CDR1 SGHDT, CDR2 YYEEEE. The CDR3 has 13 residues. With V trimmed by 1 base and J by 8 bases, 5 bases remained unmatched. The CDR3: CASSLRGQPGYTF. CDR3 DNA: TGTGCCAGCAGCTTGAGGGGACAGCCCGGCTACACCTTC.

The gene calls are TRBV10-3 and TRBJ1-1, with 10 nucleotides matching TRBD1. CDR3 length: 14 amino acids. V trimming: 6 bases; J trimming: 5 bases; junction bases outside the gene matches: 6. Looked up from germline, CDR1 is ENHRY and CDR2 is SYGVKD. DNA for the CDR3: TGTGCCATCAGGGGGACAGGGGTGTGGACTGAAGCTTTCTTT. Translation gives CAIRGTGVWTEAFF.

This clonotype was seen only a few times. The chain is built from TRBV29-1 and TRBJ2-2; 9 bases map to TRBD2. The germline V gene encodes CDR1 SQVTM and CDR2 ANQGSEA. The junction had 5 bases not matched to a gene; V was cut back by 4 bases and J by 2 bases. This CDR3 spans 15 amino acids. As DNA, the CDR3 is TGCAGCGTTGCCAGCGGGAGGCTCAACACCGGGGAGCTGTTTTTT. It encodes CSVASGRLNTGELFF.

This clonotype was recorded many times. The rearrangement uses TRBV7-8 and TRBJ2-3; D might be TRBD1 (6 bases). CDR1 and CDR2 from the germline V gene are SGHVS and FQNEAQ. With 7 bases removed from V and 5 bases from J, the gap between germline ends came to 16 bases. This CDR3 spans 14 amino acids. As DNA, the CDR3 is TGTGCCAGCACCTCCTGGGGGCGCGAAGATACGCAGTATTTT. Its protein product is CASTSWGREDTQYF.

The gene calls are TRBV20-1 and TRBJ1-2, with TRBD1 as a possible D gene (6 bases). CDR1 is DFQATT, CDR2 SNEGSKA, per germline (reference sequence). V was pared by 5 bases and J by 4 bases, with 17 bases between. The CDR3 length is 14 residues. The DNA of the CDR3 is TGCAGTGCTCCAGAGGCCGGGGACATCTATGGCTACACCTTC. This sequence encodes CSAPEAGDIYGYTF.

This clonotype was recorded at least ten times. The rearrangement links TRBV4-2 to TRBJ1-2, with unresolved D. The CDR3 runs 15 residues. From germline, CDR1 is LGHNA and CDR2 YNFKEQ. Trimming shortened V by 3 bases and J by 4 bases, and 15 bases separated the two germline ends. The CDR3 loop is CASSQTLGGPYGYTF. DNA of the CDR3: TGTGCCAGCAGCCAGACCTTGGGAGGGCCCTATGGCTACACCTTC.

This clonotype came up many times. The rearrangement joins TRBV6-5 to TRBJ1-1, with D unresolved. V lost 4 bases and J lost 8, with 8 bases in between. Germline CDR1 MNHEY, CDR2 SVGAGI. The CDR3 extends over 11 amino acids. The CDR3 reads CASSFAGEAFF. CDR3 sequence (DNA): TGTGCCAGCAGTTTCGCCGGGGAAGCTTTCTTT.

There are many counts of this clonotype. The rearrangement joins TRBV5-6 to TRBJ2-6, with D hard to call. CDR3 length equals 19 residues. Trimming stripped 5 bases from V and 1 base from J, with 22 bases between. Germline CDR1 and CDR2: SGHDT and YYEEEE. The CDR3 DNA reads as TGTGCCAGCAGTCACCTTCCGAACAGCCGCCTATCTGGGGCCAACGTCCTGACTTTC. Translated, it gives CASSHLPNSRLSGANVLTF.

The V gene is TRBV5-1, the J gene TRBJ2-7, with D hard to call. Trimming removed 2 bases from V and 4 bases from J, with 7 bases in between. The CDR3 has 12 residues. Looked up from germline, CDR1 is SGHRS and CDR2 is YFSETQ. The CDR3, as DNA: TGCGCCAGCAGCTTCAACCAGTACGAGCAGTACTTC. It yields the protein CASSFNQYEQYF.

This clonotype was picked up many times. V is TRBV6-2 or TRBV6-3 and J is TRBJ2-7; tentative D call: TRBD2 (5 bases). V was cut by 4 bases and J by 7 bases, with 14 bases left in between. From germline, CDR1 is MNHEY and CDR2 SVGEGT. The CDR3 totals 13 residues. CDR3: CASSSDRTWEQYF. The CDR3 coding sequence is TGTGCCAGCAGTTCGGACCGGACTTGGGAGCAGTACTTC.

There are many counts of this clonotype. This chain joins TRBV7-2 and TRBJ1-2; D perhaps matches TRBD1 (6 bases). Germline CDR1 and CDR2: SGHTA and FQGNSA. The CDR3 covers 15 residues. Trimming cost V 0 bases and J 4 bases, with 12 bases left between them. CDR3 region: CASSLAAGEVYGYTF. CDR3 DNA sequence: TGTGCCAGCAGCTTAGCGGCAGGGGAAGTCTATGGCTACACCTTC.

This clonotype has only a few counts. CDR3 nucleotide sequence: TGTGCCATCAGCAAGGGGCAGGGCACAGATACGCAGTATTTT. This sequence encodes CAISKGQGTDTQYF. This rearrangement joins TRBV10-3 to TRBJ2-3; D possibly corresponds to TRBD1 (5 bases). The CDR3 covers 14 residues. V shed 6 bases and J shed 1 base, with 11 bases lying between them. Per germline, CDR1 ENHRY and CDR2 SYGVKD.

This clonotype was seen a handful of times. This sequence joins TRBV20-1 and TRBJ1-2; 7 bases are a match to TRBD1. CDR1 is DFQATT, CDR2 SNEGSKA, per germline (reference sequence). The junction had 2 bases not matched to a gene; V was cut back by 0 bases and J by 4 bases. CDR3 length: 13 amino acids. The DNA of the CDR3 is TGCAGTGCTAGAGACAGGGGGACCTATGGCTACACCTTC. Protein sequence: CSARDRGTYGYTF.

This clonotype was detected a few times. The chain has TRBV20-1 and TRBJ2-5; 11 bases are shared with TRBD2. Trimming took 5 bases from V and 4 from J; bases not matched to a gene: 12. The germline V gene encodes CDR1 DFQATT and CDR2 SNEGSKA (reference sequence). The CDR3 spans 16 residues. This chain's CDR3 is CSAARGSSGGPETQYF. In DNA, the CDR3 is TGCAGTGCTGCCCGGGGTTCTAGCGGGGGGCCAGAGACCCAGTACTTC.

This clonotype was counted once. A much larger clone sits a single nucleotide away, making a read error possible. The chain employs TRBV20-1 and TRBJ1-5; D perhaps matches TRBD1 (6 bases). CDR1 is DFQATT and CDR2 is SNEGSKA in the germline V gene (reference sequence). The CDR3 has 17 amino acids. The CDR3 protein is CCARDPRQTGSNQPQHF. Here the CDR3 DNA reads TGCTGTGCTAGAGATCCGCGGCAGACAGGTAGCAATCAGCCCCAGCATTTT.

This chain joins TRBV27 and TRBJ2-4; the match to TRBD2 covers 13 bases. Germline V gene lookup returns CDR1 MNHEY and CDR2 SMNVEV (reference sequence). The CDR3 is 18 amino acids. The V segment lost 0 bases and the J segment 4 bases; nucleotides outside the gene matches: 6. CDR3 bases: TGTGCCAGCAGTTTATCCAAGGGGACTAGCGGGAAAAAAAACATTCAGTACTTC. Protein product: CASSLSKGTSGKKNIQYF.

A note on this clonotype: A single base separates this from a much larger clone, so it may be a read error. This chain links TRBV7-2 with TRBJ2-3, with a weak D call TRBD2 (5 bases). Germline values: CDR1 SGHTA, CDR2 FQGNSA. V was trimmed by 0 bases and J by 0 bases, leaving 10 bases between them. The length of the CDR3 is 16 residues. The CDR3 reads CASSLAPGSSTDTQYF. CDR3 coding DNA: TGTGCCAGCAGCTTAGCCCCGGGGTCCAGCACAGATACGCAGTATTTT. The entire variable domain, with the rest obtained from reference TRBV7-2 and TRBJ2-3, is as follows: GAGVSQSPSNKVTEKGKDVELRCDPISGHTALYWYRQSLGQGLEFLIYFQGNSAPDKSGLPSDRFSAERTGGSVSTLTIQRTQQEDSAVYLCASSLAPGSSTDTQYFGPGTRLTVL.

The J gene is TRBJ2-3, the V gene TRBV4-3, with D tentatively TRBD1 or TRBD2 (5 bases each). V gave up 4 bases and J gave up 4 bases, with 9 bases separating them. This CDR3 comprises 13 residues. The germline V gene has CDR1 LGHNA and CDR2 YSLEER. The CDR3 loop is CASSRLGADTQYF. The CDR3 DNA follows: TGCGCCAGCAGCCGACTGGGGGCAGATACGCAGTATTTT.